Listed below are T cell receptor beta chains from one sample, sequenced in a study of blood T cell repertoires in COVID-19. Data came from immunoSEQ multiplex PCR; TCRdb stores just in-frame clones and leaves some out. This repertoire shows 200,000 to 300,000 clones, 70% to 90% found once; its top ten account for roughly 3.1%. What was sequenced was peripheral blood. The source of these receptors is a man aged 18 to 30 with active or convalescent COVID-19. Each CDR3 is given with its conserved first and last residue. The order of the fields is CDR3 protein, CDR3 DNA, clone size, CDR3 length, V gene, D gene, J gene. The D gene is left open where the match is weak. Clone size is not always given. Where it is, it says once, few, many or a class for expanded clones.

CASSVGRGSYTGELFF	TGTGCCAGCAGCGTAGGGAGAGGCAGCTACACCGGGGAGCTGTTTTTT	NA	16	TRBV9	NA	TRBJ2-2
CASSMRGLFDTQYF	TGTGCCAGTAGTATGCGGGGGCTTTTTGATACGCAGTATTTT	NA	14	TRBV19	NA	TRBJ2-3
CAYNNRAPGETQYF	TGTGCCTATAACAACAGGGCCCCGGGGGAGACCCAGTACTTC	NA	14	TRBV30	NA	TRBJ2-5
CASSPGAWSISGANVLTF	TGTGCCAGTAGTCCCGGAGCTTGGTCGATCTCTGGGGCCAACGTCCTGACTTTC	NA	18	TRBV19	NA	TRBJ2-6
CASSSLAGAVEQYF	TGTGCCAGCAGCTCCCTAGCGGGAGCCGTCGAGCAGTACTTC	once	14	TRBV5-4	TRBD2	TRBJ2-7
CASSVARSTDTQYF	TGTGCCAGCAGCGTCGCGAGAAGCACAGATACGCAGTATTTT	NA	14	TRBV9	NA	TRBJ2-3
CASSPGLAEYNEQFF	TGTGCCAGCAGCCCGGGACTAGCTGAATACAATGAGCAGTTCTTC	NA	15	TRBV7-9	TRBD2	TRBJ2-1
CASSKTSRGSNTGELFF	TGCGCCAGCAGCAAAACCTCCAGGGGATCGAACACCGGGGAGCTGTTTTTT	NA	17	TRBV5-1	NA	TRBJ2-2
CASSSQTGGKTEAFF	TGTGCCAGCAGCTCGCAGACAGGGGGGAAGACTGAAGCTTTCTTT	NA	15	TRBV7-2	TRBD1	TRBJ1-1
CASSLRDPRPGQAYYGYTF	TGTGCCAGCAGTCTCCGAGACCCCCGACCGGGACAGGCCTACTATGGCTACACCTTC	once	19	TRBV27	TRBD1	TRBJ1-2
CASSIRDYSYEQYF	TGTGCCAGCAGCATCCGGGACTATAGTTACGAGCAGTACTTC	NA	14	TRBV5-4	TRBD2	TRBJ2-7
CASSPRGSGANVLTF	TGTGCCAGCAGCCCCAGGGGCTCTGGGGCCAACGTCCTGACTTTC	NA	15	TRBV6-2/TRBV6-3	NA	TRBJ2-6
CASSSGLHSGNTIYF	TGTGCCAGCAGTTCCGGACTGCACTCTGGAAACACCATATATTTT	NA	15	TRBV6-2/TRBV6-3	NA	TRBJ1-3
CASSILASGSHEQYF	TGTGCCAGCAGCATTTTGGCCAGCGGGAGCCACGAGCAGTACTTC	NA	15	TRBV9	TRBD2	TRBJ2-7
CASSYVAVQETQYF	TGCGCCAGCAGCTACGTAGCGGTCCAAGAGACCCAGTACTTC	few	14	TRBV5-1	NA	TRBJ2-5
CASSLRTDGYTF	TGTGCCAGCAGCTTGAGGACAGATGGCTACACCTTC	NA	12	TRBV7-9	NA	TRBJ1-2
CATQNRGAREYF	TGTGCCACCCAAAATCGGGGGGCGCGGGAGTACTTC	NA	12	TRBV7-9	NA	TRBJ2-7
CASSLEQGYTEAFF	TGTGCCAGCAGCTTGGAGCAGGGATACACTGAAGCTTTCTTT	NA	14	TRBV5-5	NA	TRBJ1-1
CASSLDRVKTDTQYF	TGCGCCAGCAGCCTGGACAGGGTGAAGACAGATACGCAGTATTTT	once	15	TRBV5-1	TRBD1	TRBJ2-3
CAISEQGSSFF	TGTGCCATCAGTGAACAGGGGTCCTCGTTCTTT	NA	11	TRBV10-3	TRBD1	TRBJ1-1
CASSQDPSVGAAFF	TGTGCCAGCAGCCAAGATCCCTCGGTGGGGGCGGCTTTCTTT	NA	14	TRBV3-1/TRBV3-2	NA	TRBJ1-1
CASNRLTLSQGRGYGYTF	TGTGCCAGTAACCGCCTCACGTTATCACAGGGAAGAGGCTATGGCTACACCTTC	NA	18	TRBV19	NA	TRBJ1-2
CASRERNEQFF	TGTGCCAGCAGGGAGCGCAATGAGCAGTTCTTC	NA	11	TRBV12-3/TRBV12-4	NA	TRBJ2-1
CASSPLVGATYQETQYF	TGTGCCAGCAGTCCCTTAGTGGGGGCGACGTACCAAGAGACCCAGTACTTC	once	17	TRBV27	NA	TRBJ2-5
CAANDDRSYEQYF	TGTGCCGCAAATGATGACAGATCCTACGAGCAGTACTTC	NA	13	TRBV25-1	NA	TRBJ2-7
CASSQLLNTEAFF	TGTGCCAGCAGCCAGCTGCTGAACACTGAAGCTTTCTTT	NA	13	TRBV7-8	NA	TRBJ1-1
CASSFGSGGVYEQYF	TGTGCCAGCAGCTTTGGGTCCGGGGGTGTCTACGAGCAGTACTTC	NA	15	TRBV7-9	NA	TRBJ2-7
CASSLAYGGSDTGELFF	TGCGCCAGCAGCTTAGCCTACGGAGGGTCGGACACCGGGGAGCTGTTTTTT	few	17	TRBV5-1	NA	TRBJ2-2
CASSLEGLVYTF	TGCGCCAGCAGCTTAGAGGGTTTGGTGTACACCTTC	NA	12	TRBV5-1	NA	TRBJ1-2
CSASGLGLDTQYF	TGCAGTGCTAGTGGGCTAGGTCTAGATACGCAGTATTTT	NA	13	TRBV20-1	NA	TRBJ2-3
CATTAGLTDTQYF	TGTGCCACCACGGCGGGACTCACAGATACGCAGTATTTT	NA	13	TRBV28	NA	TRBJ2-3
CASSSSRENTEAFF	TGTGCCAGCAGTTCCTCCCGGGAGAACACTGAAGCTTTCTTT	NA	14	TRBV7-3	NA	TRBJ1-1
CASSQRLAAGGAYNEQFF	TGTGCCAGCAGCCAGAGACTAGCGGCGGGAGGGGCGTACAATGAGCAGTTCTTC	NA	18	TRBV14	TRBD2	TRBJ2-1
CASSLLPGTGYTDTQYF	TGTGCCAGCAGCCTACTCCCGGGGACAGGGTACACAGATACGCAGTATTTT	once	17	TRBV14	TRBD1	TRBJ2-3
CASSPRQVEDEQYF	TGTGCCAGCTCACCACGACAGGTCGAGGACGAGCAGTACTTC	NA	14	TRBV18	NA	TRBJ2-7